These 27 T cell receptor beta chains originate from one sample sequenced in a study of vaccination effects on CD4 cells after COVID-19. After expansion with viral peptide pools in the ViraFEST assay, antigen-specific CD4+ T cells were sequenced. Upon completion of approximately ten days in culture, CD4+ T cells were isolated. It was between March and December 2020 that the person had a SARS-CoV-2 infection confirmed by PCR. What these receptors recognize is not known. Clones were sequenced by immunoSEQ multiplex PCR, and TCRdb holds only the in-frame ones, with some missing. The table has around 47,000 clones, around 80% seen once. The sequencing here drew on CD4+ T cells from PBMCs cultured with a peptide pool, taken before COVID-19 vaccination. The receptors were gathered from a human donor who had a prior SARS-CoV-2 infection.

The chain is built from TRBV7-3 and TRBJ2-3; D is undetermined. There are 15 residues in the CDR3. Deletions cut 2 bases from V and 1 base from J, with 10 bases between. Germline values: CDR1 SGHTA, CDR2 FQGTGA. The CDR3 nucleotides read TGTGCCAGCAGCTTAGGCCCGGCCGGCACAGATACGCAGTATTTT. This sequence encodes CASSLGPAGTDTQYF.

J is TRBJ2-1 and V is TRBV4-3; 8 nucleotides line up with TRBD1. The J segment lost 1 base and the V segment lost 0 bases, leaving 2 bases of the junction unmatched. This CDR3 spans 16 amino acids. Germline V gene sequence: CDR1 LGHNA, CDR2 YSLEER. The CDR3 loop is CASSQETGGSYNEQFF. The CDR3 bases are TGCGCCAGCAGCCAAGAAACAGGGGGGTCCTACAATGAGCAGTTCTTC.

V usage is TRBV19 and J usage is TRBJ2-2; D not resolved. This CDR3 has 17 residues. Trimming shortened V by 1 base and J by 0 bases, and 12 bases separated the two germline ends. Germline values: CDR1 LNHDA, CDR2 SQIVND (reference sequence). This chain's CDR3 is CASSIVRSSTNTGELFF. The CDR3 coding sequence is TGTGCCAGTAGTATAGTAAGGTCCTCGACGAACACCGGGGAGCTGTTTTTT.

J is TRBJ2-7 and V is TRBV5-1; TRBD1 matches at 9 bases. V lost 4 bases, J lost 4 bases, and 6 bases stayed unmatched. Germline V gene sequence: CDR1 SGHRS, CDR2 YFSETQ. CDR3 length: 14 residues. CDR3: CASSIRDRDYEQYF. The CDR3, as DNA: TGCGCCAGCAGCATACGGGACAGGGATTACGAGCAGTACTTC.

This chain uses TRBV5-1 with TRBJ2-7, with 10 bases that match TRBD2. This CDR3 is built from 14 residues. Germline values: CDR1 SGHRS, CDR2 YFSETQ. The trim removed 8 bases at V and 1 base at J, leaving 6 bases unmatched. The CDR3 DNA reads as TGCGCCAGTAAAACTAGCGGGGAGTCCTACGAGCAGTACTTC. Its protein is CASKTSGESYEQYF.

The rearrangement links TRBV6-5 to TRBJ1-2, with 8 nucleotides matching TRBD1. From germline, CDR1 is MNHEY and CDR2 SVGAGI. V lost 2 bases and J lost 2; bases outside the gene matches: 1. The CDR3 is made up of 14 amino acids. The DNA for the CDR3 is TGTGCCAGCAGTTACAGGACAGGGAACTATGGCTACACCTTC. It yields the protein CASSYRTGNYGYTF.

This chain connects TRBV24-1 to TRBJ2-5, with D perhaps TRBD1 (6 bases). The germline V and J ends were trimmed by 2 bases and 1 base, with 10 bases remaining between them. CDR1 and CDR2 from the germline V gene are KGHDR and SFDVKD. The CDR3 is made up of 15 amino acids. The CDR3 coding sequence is TGTGCCACCAGTGATTCTGACAGGATCCAAGAGACCCAGTACTTC. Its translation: CATSDSDRIQETQYF.

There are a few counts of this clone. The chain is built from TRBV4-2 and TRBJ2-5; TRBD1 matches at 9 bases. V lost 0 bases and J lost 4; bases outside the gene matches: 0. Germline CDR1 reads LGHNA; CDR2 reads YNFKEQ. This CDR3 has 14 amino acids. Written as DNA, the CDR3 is TGTGCCAGCAGCCAAGAGGGACAGGGAGAGACCCAGTACTTC. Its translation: CASSQEGQGETQYF.

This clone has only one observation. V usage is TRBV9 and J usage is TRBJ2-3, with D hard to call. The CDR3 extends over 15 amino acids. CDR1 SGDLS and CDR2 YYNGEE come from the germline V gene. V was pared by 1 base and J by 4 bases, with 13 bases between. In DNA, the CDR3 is TGTGCCAGCAGCGTAAGTCATACAGTGCCAGATACGCAGTATTTT. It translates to CASSVSHTVPDTQYF.

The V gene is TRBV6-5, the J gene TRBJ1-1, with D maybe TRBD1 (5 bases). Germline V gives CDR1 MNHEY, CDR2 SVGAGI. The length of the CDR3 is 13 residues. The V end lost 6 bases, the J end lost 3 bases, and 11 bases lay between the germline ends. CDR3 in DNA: TGTGCCAGCAGGTGGGGGAGGGACACTGAAGCTTTCTTT. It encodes CASRWGRDTEAFF.

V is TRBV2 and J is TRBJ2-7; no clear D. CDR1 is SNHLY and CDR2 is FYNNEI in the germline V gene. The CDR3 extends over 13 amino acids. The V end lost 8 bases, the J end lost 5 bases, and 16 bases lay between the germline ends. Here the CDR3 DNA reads TGTGCCAGCGGCCCCCAACTATACGACGAGCAGTACTTC. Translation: CASGPQLYDEQYF.

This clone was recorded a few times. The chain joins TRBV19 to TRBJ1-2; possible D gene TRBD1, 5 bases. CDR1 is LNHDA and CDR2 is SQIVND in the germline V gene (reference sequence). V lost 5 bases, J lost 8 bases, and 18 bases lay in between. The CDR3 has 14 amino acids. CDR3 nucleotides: TGTGCCAGTAGTCTCCGGGCCCGGGCAGGGGGCTACACCTTC. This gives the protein CASSLRARAGGYTF.

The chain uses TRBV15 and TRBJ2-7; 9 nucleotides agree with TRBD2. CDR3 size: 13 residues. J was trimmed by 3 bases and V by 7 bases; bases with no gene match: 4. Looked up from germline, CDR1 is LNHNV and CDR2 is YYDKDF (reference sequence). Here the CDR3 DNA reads TGTGCCACCAAGGGGACTAGCAGCTACGAGCAGTACTTC. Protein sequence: CATKGTSSYEQYF.

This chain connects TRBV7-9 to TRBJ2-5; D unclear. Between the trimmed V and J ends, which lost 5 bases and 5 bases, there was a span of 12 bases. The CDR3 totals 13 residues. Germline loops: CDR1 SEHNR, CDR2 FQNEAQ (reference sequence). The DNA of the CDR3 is TGTGCCAGCAGCAGAGGCCTAGGGGAGACCCAGTACTTC. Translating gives CASSRGLGETQYF.

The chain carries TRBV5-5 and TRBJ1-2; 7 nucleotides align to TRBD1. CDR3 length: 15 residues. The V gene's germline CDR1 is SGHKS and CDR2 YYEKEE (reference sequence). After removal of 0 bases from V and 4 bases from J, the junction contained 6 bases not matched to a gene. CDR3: CASSLAQDRIYGYTF. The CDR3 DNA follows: TGTGCCAGCAGCTTGGCCCAGGACAGGATCTATGGCTACACCTTC.

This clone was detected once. CDR3 bases: TGTGCCAGCAGGGTCGGGGACACCCTGGGGACCCAGTACTTC. Its translation: CASRVGDTLGTQYF. The chain couples TRBV9 to TRBJ2-5, with D possibly TRBD1 on 6 matching bases. Trimming left V 5 bases short and J 7 bases short, with 18 bases between. In germline, CDR1 is SGDLS, CDR2 YYNGEE. This CDR3 has 14 amino acids.

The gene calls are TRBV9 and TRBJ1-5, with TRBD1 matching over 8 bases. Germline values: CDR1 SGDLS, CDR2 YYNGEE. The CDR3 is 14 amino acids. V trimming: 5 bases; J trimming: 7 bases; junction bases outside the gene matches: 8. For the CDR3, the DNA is TGTGCCAGCAGTCAGACAGGGGCCCTCCAGCCCCAGCATTTT. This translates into CASSQTGALQPQHF. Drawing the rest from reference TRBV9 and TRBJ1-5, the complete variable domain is DSGVTQTPKHLITATGQRVTLRCSPRSGDLSVYWYQQSLDQGLQFLIQYYNGEERAKGNILERFSAQQFPDLHSELNLSSLELGDSALYFCASSQTGALQPQHFGDGTRLSIL.

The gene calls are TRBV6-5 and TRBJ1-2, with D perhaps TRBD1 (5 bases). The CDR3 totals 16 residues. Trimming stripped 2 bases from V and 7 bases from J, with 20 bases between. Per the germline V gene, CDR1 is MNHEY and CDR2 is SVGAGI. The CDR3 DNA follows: TGTGCCAGCAGTTACCTCTACAGGACCCAACATGGTGGCTACACCTTC. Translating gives CASSYLYRTQHGGYTF.

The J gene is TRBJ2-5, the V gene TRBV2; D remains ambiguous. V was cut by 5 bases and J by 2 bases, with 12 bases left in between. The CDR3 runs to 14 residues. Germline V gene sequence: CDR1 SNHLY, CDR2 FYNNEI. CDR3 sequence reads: CASSMSNTQETQYF. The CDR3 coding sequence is TGTGCCAGCAGTATGTCGAACACACAAGAGACCCAGTACTTC.

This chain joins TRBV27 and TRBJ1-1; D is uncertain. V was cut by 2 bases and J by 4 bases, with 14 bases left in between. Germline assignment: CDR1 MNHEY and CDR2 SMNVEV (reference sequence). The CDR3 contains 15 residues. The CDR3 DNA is TGTGCCAGCAGTTTAAGGTTCCCTTGGGGCACTGAAGCTTTCTTT. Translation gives CASSLRFPWGTEAFF.

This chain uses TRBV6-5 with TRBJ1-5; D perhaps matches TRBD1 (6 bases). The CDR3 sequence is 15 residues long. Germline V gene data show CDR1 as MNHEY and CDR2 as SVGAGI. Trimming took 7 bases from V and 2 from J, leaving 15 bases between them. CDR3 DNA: TGTGCCAGCAAACAACAGGGTAAGGGCAATCAGCCCCAGCATTTT. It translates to CASKQQGKGNQPQHF.

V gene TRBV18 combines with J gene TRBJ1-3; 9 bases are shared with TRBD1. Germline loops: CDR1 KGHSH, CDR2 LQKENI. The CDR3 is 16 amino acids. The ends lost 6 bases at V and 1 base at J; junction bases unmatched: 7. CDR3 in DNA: TGTGCCAGCTCCGGCGCCGGGACAGGGTCTGGAAACACCATATATTTT. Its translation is CASSGAGTGSGNTIYF.

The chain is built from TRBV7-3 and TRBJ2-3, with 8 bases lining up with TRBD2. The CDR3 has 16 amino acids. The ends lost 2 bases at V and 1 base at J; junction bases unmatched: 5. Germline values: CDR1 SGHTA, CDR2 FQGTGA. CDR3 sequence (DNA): TGTGCCAGCAGCTTAGCAGCGGGAGATGGCACAGATACGCAGTATTTT. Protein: CASSLAAGDGTDTQYF.

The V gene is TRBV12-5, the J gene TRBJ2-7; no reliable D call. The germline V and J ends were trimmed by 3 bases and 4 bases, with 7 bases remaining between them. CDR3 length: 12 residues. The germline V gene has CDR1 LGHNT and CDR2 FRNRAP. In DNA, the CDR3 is TGTGCTAGTGGTTTTAAGGAGTACGAGCAGTACTTC. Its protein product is CASGFKEYEQYF.

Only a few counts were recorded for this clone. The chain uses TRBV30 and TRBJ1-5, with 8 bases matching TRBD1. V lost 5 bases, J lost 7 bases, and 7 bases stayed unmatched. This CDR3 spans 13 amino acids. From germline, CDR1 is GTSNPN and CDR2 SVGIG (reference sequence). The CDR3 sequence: CAWAAGGGQPQHF. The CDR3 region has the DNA TGTGCCTGGGCAGCAGGGGGCGGCCAGCCCCAGCATTTT.

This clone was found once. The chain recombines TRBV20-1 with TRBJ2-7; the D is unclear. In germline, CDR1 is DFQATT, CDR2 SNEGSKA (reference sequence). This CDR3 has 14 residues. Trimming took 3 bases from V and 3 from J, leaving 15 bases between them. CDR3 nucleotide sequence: TGCAGTGCTAGTCGGCAATTTAACGGCTACGAGCAGTACTTC. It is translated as CSASRQFNGYEQYF.

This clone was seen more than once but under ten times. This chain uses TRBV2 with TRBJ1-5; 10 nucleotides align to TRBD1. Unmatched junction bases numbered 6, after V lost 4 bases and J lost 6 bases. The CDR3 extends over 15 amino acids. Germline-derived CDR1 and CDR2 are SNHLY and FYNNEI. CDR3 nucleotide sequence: TGTGCCAGCAGTGGCGACAGGGGGCATCGTCAGCCCCAGCATTTT. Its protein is CASSGDRGHRQPQHF.